Listed below are T cell receptor beta chains from one sample, sequenced in a study of CD8 T cells in ankylosing spondylitis. MiXCR was run by TCRdb on the 5' RACE reads, yielding one entry per CDR3 protein. The sample consists of a few hundred thousand distinct CDR3 sequences, roughly 18% of them appearing once. Sequencing input: blood, either unsorted or a sorted T cell fraction (not recorded which). The receptors come from a male donor with ankylosing spondylitis or in good health (not recorded which). The CDR3 runs from the conserved cysteine through the conserved F or W. Fields, in order: D gene, clone size, J gene, V gene, CDR3 protein, CDR3 DNA. A D gene is named only where the DNA matches it firmly. Size values are once, few and many counts, or a class for expanded clones, and some rows have none.

D: -; size: many; J: TRBJ1-1; V: TRBV25-1; CDR3: CASRGLRERSTEAFF; DNA: TGTGCCAGCAGGGGGCTTCGGGAGAGAAGCACTGAAGCTTTCTTT
D: TRBD2; size: few; J: TRBJ2-2; V: TRBV4-3; CDR3: CASSHGLAGDWTGELFF; DNA: TGCGCCAGCAGCCACGGACTAGCGGGAGATTGGACCGGGGAGCTGTTTTTT
D: -; size: few; J: TRBJ2-7; V: TRBV20-1; CDR3: CSARELRDVAYEQYF; DNA: TGCAGTGCTAGAGAGCTCCGGGACGTCGCCTACGAGCAGTACTTC
D: -; size: few; J: TRBJ2-5; V: TRBV5-1; CDR3: CASRLPGTLETQYF; DNA: TGCGCCAGCAGACTCCCAGGGACGCTAGAGACCCAGTACTTC
D: -; size: few; J: TRBJ2-7; V: TRBV5-1; CDR3: CASSLTADSPYEQYF; DNA: TGCGCCAGCAGCTTGACGGCCGATTCCCCCTACGAGCAGTACTTC
D: -; size: -; J: TRBJ2-3; V: TRBV3-1; CDR3: CASSQDLGAGNTQYF; DNA: TGTGCCAGCAGCCAAGATCTAGGGGCCGGTAATACGCAGTATTTT
D: TRBD1; size: -; J: TRBJ2-7; V: TRBV12-3/TRBV12-4; CDR3: CASSPDRGESYEQYF; DNA: TGTGCCAGCAGCCCTGACAGGGGGGAATCCTACGAGCAGTACTTC
D: -; size: -; J: TRBJ2-7; V: TRBV19; CDR3: CGSSPFLSYEQYF; DNA: TGTGGCAGTAGTCCTTTTCTTTCATACGAGCAGTACTTC
D: -; size: many; J: TRBJ2-1; V: TRBV20-1; CDR3: CSAIQTSYNEQFF; DNA: TGCAGTGCTATACAGACCTCCTACAATGAGCAGTTCTTC
D: TRBD1; size: few; J: TRBJ2-2; V: TRBV10-3; CDR3: CAISENRGLNTGELFF; DNA: TGTGCCATCAGTGAGAACAGGGGGCTTAACACCGGGGAGCTGTTTTTT
D: -; size: many; J: TRBJ2-1; V: TRBV7-9; CDR3: CASSLVPSSGYNEQFF; DNA: TGTGCCAGCAGCTTAGTCCCATCCAGCGGGTACAATGAGCAGTTCTTC
D: TRBD2; size: many; J: TRBJ2-5; V: TRBV7-2; CDR3: CASSSGTGLAAQETQYF; DNA: TGTGCCAGCAGCTCCGGGACAGGACTAGCGGCACAAGAGACCCAGTACTTC
D: -; size: -; J: TRBJ2-4; V: TRBV13; CDR3: CASSQGLPIAKNIQYF; DNA: TGTGCCAGCAGCCAGGGACTTCCTATAGCCAAAAACATTCAGTACTTC
D: -; size: -; J: TRBJ2-1; V: TRBV2; CDR3: CASSELPDSYNEQFF; DNA: TGTGCCAGCAGTGAATTGCCAGACTCCTACAATGAGCAGTTCTTC
D: -; size: -; J: TRBJ2-7; V: TRBV6-2/TRBV6-3; CDR3: CASSYTLRSEQYF; DNA: TGTGCCAGCAGTTATACCCTCAGGAGCGAGCAGTACTTC
D: TRBD1; size: -; J: TRBJ2-7; V: TRBV4-3; CDR3: CASSQTTGGTYEQYF; DNA: TGCGCCAGCAGCCAAACGACAGGGGGAACCTACGAGCAGTACTTC
D: -; size: many; J: TRBJ1-6; V: TRBV15; CDR3: CATSSEGSSYNSPLHF; DNA: TGTGCCACCAGCAGCGAAGGGAGCTCCTATAATTCACCCCTCCACTTT
D: -; size: few; J: TRBJ2-7; V: TRBV29-1; CDR3: CSVEGAGPDAYEQYF; DNA: TGCAGCGTTGAAGGGGCAGGACCCGATGCTTACGAGCAGTACTTC
D: TRBD1; size: -; J: TRBJ1-6; V: TRBV19; CDR3: CASNLGQGHSPLHF; DNA: TGTGCCAGTAATCTCGGACAGGGTCATTCACCCCTCCACTTT
D: TRBD1; size: many; J: TRBJ2-1; V: TRBV12-3/TRBV12-4; CDR3: CASSSRDRGVNEQFF; DNA: TGTGCCAGCAGTAGCCGGGACAGGGGGGTCAATGAGCAGTTCTTC
D: -; size: -; J: TRBJ2-5; V: TRBV29-1; CDR3: CSVEDQGTRETQYF; DNA: TGCAGCGTTGAAGATCAGGGGACAAGGGAGACCCAGTACTTC
D: -; size: few; J: TRBJ2-3; V: TRBV9; CDR3: CASSPTRSGSPDTQYF; DNA: TGTGCCAGCAGCCCTACGAGGAGCGGATCCCCAGATACGCAGTATTTT
D: -; size: many; J: TRBJ2-5; V: TRBV3-1; CDR3: CASSQDRDGSFAETQYF; DNA: TGTGCCAGCAGCCAAGATCGCGACGGGAGCTTTGCCGAGACCCAGTACTTC
D: -; size: -; J: TRBJ1-1; V: TRBV7-9; CDR3: CASTPIVLTEAFF; DNA: TGTGCCAGCACCCCCATCGTTCTCACTGAAGCTTTCTTT
D: TRBD1; size: few; J: TRBJ2-5; V: TRBV7-2; CDR3: CASSFTGGAETQYF; DNA: TGTGCCAGCAGCTTCACAGGGGGCGCGGAGACCCAGTACTTC
D: -; size: -; J: TRBJ2-1; V: TRBV29-1; CDR3: CSVEDRGQINEQFF; DNA: TGCAGCGTTGAAGATCGGGGGCAGATCAATGAGCAGTTCTTC
D: TRBD2; size: many; J: TRBJ2-7; V: TRBV14; CDR3: CASSPGLAMAYEQYF; DNA: TGTGCCAGCAGCCCGGGACTAGCAATGGCCTACGAGCAGTACTTC
D: -; size: few; J: TRBJ2-3; V: TRBV27; CDR3: CASSKFGGGGTDTQYF; DNA: TGTGCCAGCAGCAAATTCGGAGGGGGTGGAACAGATACGCAGTATTTT
D: TRBD1; size: few; J: TRBJ1-2; V: TRBV12-3/TRBV12-4; CDR3: CASRQDREAYGYTF; DNA: TGTGCCAGCAGGCAAGACAGGGAGGCCTATGGCTACACCTTC
D: -; size: few; J: TRBJ2-1; V: TRBV7-2; CDR3: CASSLAWQSRYNEQFF; DNA: TGTGCCAGCAGCTTAGCTTGGCAGTCTCGCTACAATGAGCAGTTCTTC
D: TRBD2; size: few; J: TRBJ2-3; V: TRBV9; CDR3: CASSVGVGEGGTDTQYF; DNA: TGTGCCAGCAGCGTAGGAGTAGGGGAGGGAGGCACAGATACGCAGTATTTT
D: TRBD1; size: many; J: TRBJ1-1; V: TRBV4-3; CDR3: CASSQARDSNRRTEAFF; DNA: TGCGCCAGCAGCCAGGCCCGGGACAGCAATAGGAGAACTGAAGCTTTCTTT
D: TRBD1; size: -; J: TRBJ1-1; V: TRBV6-1; CDR3: CASSPRGAVNTEAFF; DNA: TGTGCCAGCAGTCCCAGGGGGGCGGTGAACACTGAAGCTTTCTTT
D: -; size: many; J: TRBJ2-1; V: TRBV11-2; CDR3: CASSLVPRGQYNEQFF; DNA: TGTGCCAGCAGCTTAGTCCCCCGCGGGCAGTACAATGAGCAGTTCTTC
D: -; size: -; J: TRBJ2-5; V: TRBV20-1; CDR3: CSARDGGGEETQYF; DNA: TGCAGTGCTAGAGATGGAGGGGGGGAGGAGACCCAGTACTTC
D: TRBD2; size: -; J: TRBJ2-3; V: TRBV9; CDR3: CASSVVPSGSTDTQYF; DNA: TGTGCCAGCAGCGTAGTCCCTAGCGGTAGCACAGATACGCAGTATTTT
D: TRBD2; size: few; J: TRBJ2-1; V: TRBV10-3; CDR3: CAISESRTSGSAQFF; DNA: TGTGCCATCAGTGAGTCGCGGACTAGCGGGAGTGCGCAGTTCTTC
D: TRBD2; size: -; J: TRBJ2-1; V: TRBV11-2; CDR3: CASSSGTSGRFYNEQFF; DNA: TGTGCCAGCAGCTCCGGGACTAGCGGGAGGTTCTACAATGAGCAGTTCTTC
D: -; size: many; J: TRBJ2-7; V: TRBV3-1; CDR3: CASSQVDLADEQYF; DNA: TGTGCCAGCAGCCAAGTTGATCTAGCCGACGAGCAGTACTTC
D: -; size: few; J: TRBJ1-2; V: TRBV20-1; CDR3: CRVTDGGYTF; DNA: TGCAGGGTAACGGATGGCGGCTACACCTTC
D: -; size: -; J: TRBJ2-7; V: TRBV5-1; CDR3: CASSPGTPHEQYF; DNA: TGCGCCAGCAGCCCTGGGACACCCCACGAGCAGTACTTC
D: -; size: few; J: TRBJ2-7; V: TRBV29-1; CDR3: CSVKHPSSYEQYF; DNA: TGCAGCGTTAAGCACCCGAGCTCCTACGAGCAGTACTTC
D: -; size: few; J: TRBJ2-3; V: TRBV12-3/TRBV12-4; CDR3: CASSFWSVTDTQYF; DNA: TGTGCCAGCAGTTTTTGGAGCGTGACAGATACGCAGTATTTT
D: -; size: many; J: TRBJ2-7; V: TRBV11-2; CDR3: CASSSSDEQYF; DNA: TGTGCCAGCAGCTCCTCGGACGAGCAGTACTTC
D: TRBD1; size: -; J: TRBJ2-7; V: TRBV6-2/TRBV6-3; CDR3: CASSYLTPQGAEDYEQYF; DNA: TGTGCCAGCAGTTACCTTACTCCACAGGGGGCCGAAGACTACGAGCAGTACTTC
D: -; size: few; J: TRBJ2-2; V: TRBV5-8; CDR3: CASTAGSFPTGELFF; DNA: TGTGCCAGCACCGCGGGCAGTTTTCCCACCGGGGAGCTGTTTTTT
D: -; size: many; J: TRBJ2-1; V: TRBV20-1; CDR3: CSARSMGGNEQFF; DNA: TGCAGTGCTAGGTCGATGGGTGGCAATGAGCAGTTCTTC
D: TRBD2; size: few; J: TRBJ2-3; V: TRBV28; CDR3: CASSSGTNPTDTQYF; DNA: TGTGCCAGCAGTTCCGGGACTAACCCCACAGATACGCAGTATTTT
D: -; size: -; J: TRBJ2-7; V: TRBV29-1; CDR3: CSFCTDGYEQYF; DNA: TGCAGCTTTTGCACGGACGGCTACGAGCAGTACTTC
D: -; size: -; J: TRBJ2-5; V: TRBV4-1; CDR3: CASASVGTQYF; DNA: TGCGCGTCGGCCAGTGTGGGGACCCAGTACTTC
D: TRBD2; size: -; J: TRBJ2-5; V: TRBV7-2; CDR3: CASSLARSGLAGEDETQYF; DNA: TGTGCCAGCAGCTTAGCGAGGTCAGGACTAGCGGGAGAGGATGAGACCCAGTACTTC
D: -; size: few; J: TRBJ2-3; V: TRBV5-1; CDR3: CASSLYTDTQYF; DNA: TGCGCCAGCAGCCTCTACACAGATACGCAGTATTTT
D: -; size: -; J: TRBJ2-3; V: TRBV5-1; CDR3: CASTVGGGPTDTQYF; DNA: TGCGCCAGCACGGTAGGGGGAGGGCCCACAGATACGCAGTATTTT
D: -; size: few; J: TRBJ2-7; V: TRBV3-1; CDR3: CASSHPKRVYEQYF; DNA: TGTGCCAGCAGCCACCCTAAAAGGGTCTACGAGCAGTACTTC
D: TRBD2; size: few; J: TRBJ2-5; V: TRBV6-1; CDR3: CASSQGTSGVSRTQYF; DNA: TGTGCCAGCAGTCAGGGGACTAGCGGGGTGTCGAGGACCCAGTACTTC
D: -; size: -; J: TRBJ2-1; V: TRBV7-3; CDR3: CASRSSASYNEQFF; DNA: TGTGCCAGCAGATCTAGCGCCTCCTACAATGAGCAGTTCTTC
D: TRBD2; size: many; J: TRBJ2-3; V: TRBV4-1; CDR3: CASSQDPAGGADTQYF; DNA: TGCGCCAGCAGCCAAGACCCAGCGGGAGGTGCAGATACGCAGTATTTT
D: -; size: -; J: TRBJ2-7; V: TRBV20-1; CDR3: CSARFSSYEQYF; DNA: TGCAGTGCTAGATTCAGCTCCTACGAGCAGTACTTC
D: -; size: -; J: TRBJ2-7; V: TRBV3-1; CDR3: CASSHPFDEQYF; DNA: TGTGCCAGCAGCCACCCCTTTGACGAGCAGTACTTC